The present entry profiles one T cell receptor (beta chain) with its context. Its antigen is as yet unknown. Clinical symptoms, serum thyroxine and TRAb, thyroid ultrasound and orbital computed tomography together formed the diagnostic basis. These data belong to a study of T cells in Graves' hyperthyroidism and ophthalmopathy. RNA transcripts yielded amplified TCR beta CDR3 regions. HTBI primers drove first-round RT-PCR of the TCR CDR3. TCRdb re-derived calls from the multiplex PCR reads in MiXCR, one entry per CDR3 protein. The data show fewer than 500,000 distinct CDR3 sequences, roughly 13% seen once. The CDR3 is 13 residues long. Germline V lookup: CDR1 ENHRY, CDR2 SYGVKD. The trim removed 6 bases at V and 7 bases at J, leaving 3 bases unmatched. Whole-study findings and limits: Clonotypes that were expanded in thyroid above 0.001 mostly appeared in blood too.

The source material was blood. The sequence was obtained from a man aged 30-40 years with Graves' hyperthyroidism that later progressed to Graves' ophthalmopathy. J is TRBJ1-6 and V is TRBV10-3; 7 bases match TRBD1. The CDR3 sequence is CAIRGTANSPLHF. In nucleotides, the CDR3 is TGTGCCATCAGGGGGACAGCAAATTCACCCCTCCACTTT.